This entry concerns a single T cell receptor (beta chain). Antigen unknown. The data originate from a study of response to subunit inactivated influenza vaccine. The study, taken as a whole, reports: A suggestion made by the authors is that each seasonal influenza vaccination recruits few new T cells.

TCRdb reprocessed the RT-PCR reads with MiXCR, giving one entry per CDR3 protein. The top ten hold about a tenth of the sample, which has approximately 290,000 distinct CDR3 sequences, 20% to 25% seen once. V lost 5 bases, J lost 4 bases, and 14 bases stayed unmatched. This CDR3 spans 16 amino acids. Germline loops: CDR1 DFQATT, CDR2 SNEGSKA (reference sequence). The receptor was isolated from a man aged 50 to 69 who received an inactivated influenza vaccine. Sequencing was performed on PBMCs from blood, taken about 20 months after vaccination. This chain joins TRBV20-1 and TRBJ2-5; 9 bases line up with TRBD1. The CDR3 reads CSAGTSGTGTSETQYF. CDR3 nucleotides: TGCAGTGCTGGGACCTCCGGGACAGGGACATCAGAGACCCAGTACTTC.